This TCR beta chain was captured in a study of OX40 agonist ivuxolimab in advanced cancers. Study information: The mean age was approximately 60 years, ranging from roughly 23 to 79, with 82.7% of participants male.

TCRdb's table, derived via immunoSEQ multiplex PCR, lists solely in-frame clones and lacks some. The repertoire holds around 86,000 clones, approximately 88% seen once, with 2.5% to 3% in the top ten. This clone occurred once. V lost 7 bases to trimming and J lost 0 bases, with 6 bases between them. The CDR3 sequence is 12 residues long. The germline V gene has CDR1 SNHLY and CDR2 FYNNEI. The receptor was derived from an adult with an advanced solid tumor such as melanoma, head and neck, liver or kidney cancer. The rearrangement joins TRBV2 to TRBJ2-5, with D hard to call. The material was CD4+ or CD8+ T cells sorted from blood, obtained in a trial of the OX40 agonist ivuxolimab. The CDR3 is CASKDDQETQYF. The CDR3 DNA reads TGTGCCAGCAAAGACGACCAAGAGACCCAGTACTTC.